This paragraph covers one TCR beta chain sequence. Its antigen remains unidentified. CDR3 length: 16 residues. V trimming: 5 bases; J trimming: 7 bases; junction bases outside the gene matches: 13. Germline CDR1 MNHEY, CDR2 SVGAGI. TCRdb itself ran the RT-PCR reads through MiXCR, one entry per CDR3 protein. The data contain just under 550,000 distinct CDR3 sequences, approximately 24% of them singletons. The data were taken from a study of response to subunit inactivated influenza vaccine. Findings and caveats of the study: There was a suggestion from the authors that each seasonal influenza vaccination recruits few new T cells.

The sample was also reused in another study, on T cells expressing NK-cell markers. Per that paper: Scientists made TCR beta cDNA using 5'RACE template switching with UMIs. The CD3+CD56-NKG2C+ fraction was also led by these clonotypes in four donors.

Here the sequenced sample was CD4+ T cells sorted from PBMCs, taken less than 13 days after vaccination. This sequence joins TRBV6-5 and TRBJ2-1; TRBD1 matches 8 bases. The receptor comes from a man between 50 and 59 years old who received an inactivated influenza vaccine. The CDR3: CASSHPRDRWGNEQFF. The CDR3 region has the DNA TGTGCCAGCAGTCACCCCCGGGACAGGTGGGGGAATGAGCAGTTCTTC.